These 31 T cell receptor beta chains came from one sample sequenced in a study of neoadjuvant anti-PD-1 for oral cavity cancer. The data were produced by immunoSEQ multiplex PCR, yet TCRdb's version contains in-frame clones alone and is incomplete. Among about 72,000 clones listed, around four fifths were seen once. The material was PBMCs, obtained before nivolumab (anti-PD-1) treatment. The receptors stem from a person aged 40 to 85 with oral cavity squamous cell carcinoma.

This clone occurred a few times. This chain links TRBV2 with TRBJ1-1, with D uncertain. This CDR3 is built from 14 residues. Trimming took off 8 bases at V and 2 bases at J, with 15 bases between the two ends. CDR1 and CDR2 from the germline V gene are SNHLY and FYNNEI. CDR3 in amino acids: CASLHSEANTEAFF. The CDR3 coding sequence is TGTGCCAGCCTTCACAGCGAGGCAAACACTGAAGCTTTCTTT.

The rearrangement links TRBV19 to TRBJ1-1; D is unclear. CDR1 LNHDA and CDR2 SQIVND come from the germline V gene (reference sequence). This CDR3 region has 16 residues. The V and J ends lost 6 bases and 1 base respectively, with 18 bases between them. The CDR3 sequence is CASRPDGRWANTEAFF. Written as DNA, the CDR3 is TGTGCCAGTAGGCCCGACGGGAGGTGGGCGAACACTGAAGCTTTCTTT.

The chain uses TRBV5-4 and TRBJ1-6; the D is unclear. Trimming left V 4 bases short and J 7 bases short, with 6 bases between. The CDR3 loop spans 12 amino acids. The germline V gene has CDR1 SGHNT and CDR2 YYREEE (reference sequence). The DNA of the CDR3 is TGTGCCAGCAGCACCCTAAATTCACCCCTCCACTTT. Translated, it gives CASSTLNSPLHF.

This rearrangement joins TRBV14 to TRBJ2-3; 9 nucleotides align to TRBD1. The CDR3 sequence is 14 residues long. Germline CDR1 SGHDN, CDR2 FVKESK. V trimming: 4 bases; J trimming: 2 bases; junction bases outside the gene matches: 1. The chain's CDR3 is CASSRDRATDTQYF. CDR3 DNA sequence: TGTGCCAGCAGCCGGGACAGGGCCACAGATACGCAGTATTTT.

The V call is TRBV11-3, the J call TRBJ2-2; 8 bases fit TRBD2. Germline lookup yields CDR1 SGHNT and CDR2 YENEEA. V gave up 5 bases and J gave up 5 bases; unmatched junction bases: 10. CDR3 size: 16 residues. DNA for the CDR3: TGTGCCAGCAGCCCGAACCGGGGGGGGCGTACCGGGGAGCTGTTTTTT. Residues: CASSPNRGGRTGELFF.

V and J are TRBV5-1 and TRBJ1-1, with D unresolved. The CDR3 totals 13 residues. Germline V CDR1 and CDR2: SGHRS, YFSETQ. Trimming removed 2 bases from V and 1 base from J, with 6 bases in between. DNA of the CDR3: TGCGCCAGCAGCTTTGTTAAGAACACTGAAGCTTTCTTT. It is translated as CASSFVKNTEAFF.

CDR3 loop: CASRANRGARGANVLTF. In DNA form, the CDR3 reads TGTGCCAGCAGGGCAAACCGAGGGGCGAGGGGGGCCAACGTCCTGACTTTC. The rearrangement links TRBV28 to TRBJ2-6; D is tentatively TRBD1 or TRBD2 (5 bases each). With 6 bases removed from V and 4 bases from J, the gap between germline ends came to 19 bases. CDR3 length: 17 amino acids. CDR1 and CDR2 from the germline V gene are MDHEN and SYDVKM.

This chain joins TRBV30 and TRBJ2-3; 7 bases match TRBD1. CDR3 length equals 13 residues. J lost 5 bases, V lost 3 bases, and 5 bases had no gene match. In germline, CDR1 is GTSNPN, CDR2 SVGIG (reference sequence). The CDR3 is CAWSLQGIDTQYF. In DNA, the CDR3 is TGTGCCTGGAGCTTACAGGGGATAGATACGCAGTATTTT.

The V and J genes are TRBV10-3 and TRBJ2-1; 9 positions agree with TRBD2. Germline loops: CDR1 ENHRY, CDR2 SYGVKD. The CDR3 length is 13 residues. Trimming cost V 10 bases and J 9 bases; bases outside gene matches: 10. CDR3 residues: CANSKGLAFEQFF. The DNA of the CDR3 is TGTGCCAACTCAAAGGGACTAGCATTTGAGCAGTTCTTC.

The rearrangement joins TRBV1 to TRBJ1-1. TRBV1 is labeled a pseudogene. CDR3 length equals 15 residues. CDR3 DNA: TGCACCAGCAGCCAAACCGAGGATTCAAACACTGAAGCTTTCTTT. Translation: CTSSQTEDSNTEAFF.

CDR3 region: CASGTGGGYTF. CDR3 coding DNA: TGTGCCTCCGGGACAGGGGGCGGCTACACCTTC. This chain links TRBV30 with TRBJ1-2; 12 nucleotides match TRBD1. J lost 8 bases, V lost 7 bases, and 2 bases had no gene match. From germline, CDR1 is GTSNPN and CDR2 SVGIG (reference sequence). The CDR3 spans 11 residues. The full variable domain, its missing parts supplied by reference TRBV30 and TRBJ1-2, is SQTIHQWPATLVQPVGSPLSLECTVEGTSNPNLYWYRQAAGRGLQLLFYSVGIGQISSEVPQNLSASRPQDRQFILSSKKLLLSDSGFYLCASGTGGGYTFGSGTRLTVV.

The gene calls are TRBV19 and TRBJ2-7, with TRBD2 identical over 7 bases. The germline V gene encodes CDR1 LNHDA and CDR2 SQIVND (reference sequence). V lost 4 bases, J lost 1 base, and 7 bases stayed unmatched. CDR3 length: 15 amino acids. CDR3: CASSTIPGGSYEQYF. CDR3 in DNA: TGTGCCAGTAGTACCATTCCGGGGGGATCCTACGAGCAGTACTTC.

J is TRBJ2-1 and V is TRBV5-1; D may be TRBD2 (6 bases). The CDR3 is 15 amino acids. Looked up from germline, CDR1 is SGHRS and CDR2 is YFSETQ. V was pared by 5 bases and J by 0 bases, with 12 bases between. The CDR3: CASRTTEGSYNEQFF. In nucleotides, the CDR3 is TGCGCCAGCAGAACGACGGAGGGCTCCTACAATGAGCAGTTCTTC.

The CDR3 coding sequence is TGTGCCAGCAGCCCGGCGGGGGGGCGCATCCACGAGCAGTACTTC. This codes for CASSPAGGRIHEQYF. The chain couples TRBV27 to TRBJ2-7, with TRBD2 matching 9 bases. The CDR3 has 15 amino acids. The V segment lost 6 bases and the J segment 5 bases; nucleotides outside the gene matches: 11. Germline V gene sequence: CDR1 MNHEY, CDR2 SMNVEV (reference sequence).

This clone was observed a few times. The CDR3 DNA is TGTGCCTGGAGTTTTACCGGTAATCAGCCCCAGCATTTT. Its protein product is CAWSFTGNQPQHF. V is TRBV30 and J is TRBJ1-5; no clear D. Between the trimmed V and J ends, which lost 2 bases and 4 bases, there was a span of 9 bases. The germline V gene encodes CDR1 GTSNPN and CDR2 SVGIG (reference sequence). The CDR3 extends over 13 amino acids.

This clone has only one observation. This chain connects TRBV10-3 to TRBJ1-2, with no clear D. The CDR3 has 13 residues. CDR1 and CDR2 (germline): ENHRY, SYGVKD. V dropped 3 bases and J dropped 5 bases, with 10 bases sitting between them. This CDR3 reads CAISDEAAYGYTF. In DNA form, the CDR3 reads TGTGCCATCAGTGACGAAGCAGCGTATGGCTACACCTTC.

The CDR3 loop is CASSIDSGHLSYNEQFF. DNA of the CDR3: TGTGCCAGTAGTATAGATTCGGGACACCTCTCCTACAATGAGCAGTTCTTC. The chain combines TRBV19 with TRBJ2-1, with D perhaps TRBD1 (6 bases). V lost 0 bases and J 0 bases, leaving 12 bases between the germline ends. The CDR3 totals 17 residues. The germline gives CDR1 LNHDA, CDR2 SQIVND (reference sequence).

Here the CDR3 DNA reads TGCGCCAGCAGGAATGGTCTAAGGAACACTGAAGCTTTCTTT. Encoded protein: CASRNGLRNTEAFF. The rearrangement joins TRBV5-1 to TRBJ1-1; D call uncertain. This CDR3 is built from 14 residues. V gave up 5 bases and J gave up 1 base, with 12 bases separating them. Germline V gene data show CDR1 as SGHRS and CDR2 as YFSETQ.

CDR3 nucleotide sequence: TGTGCCAGCAGTACCGACATCCAAGAGACCCAGTACTTC. Its translation is CASSTDIQETQYF. The chain joins TRBV27 to TRBJ2-5; no clear D. With 5 bases removed from V and 1 base from J, the gap between germline ends came to 8 bases. The germline CDR1 and CDR2 sequences are MNHEY and SMNVEV (reference sequence). This CDR3 is 13 amino acids long.

This clone appeared a few times. This sequence joins TRBV7-9 and TRBJ1-6; 9 bases agree with TRBD1. This CDR3 comprises 14 residues. Trimming cost V 4 bases and J 7 bases; bases outside gene matches: 2. Looked up from germline, CDR1 is SEHNR and CDR2 is FQNEAQ (reference sequence). The CDR3 DNA reads as TGTGCCAGCAGCTGGGACAGGGACAATTCACCCCTCCACTTT. Translated, it gives CASSWDRDNSPLHF.

The chain recombines TRBV15 with TRBJ1-5; the D gene is possibly TRBD1 (5 bases). The CDR3 has 15 amino acids. Trimming took 1 base from V and 2 from J, leaving 9 bases between them. Germline V gene lookup returns CDR1 LNHNV and CDR2 YYDKDF (reference sequence). The CDR3 DNA is TGTGCCACCAGCAGAGGGGCACAGGGCAATCAGCCCCAGCATTTT. It specifies CATSRGAQGNQPQHF.

This clone has just one count. The chain is built from TRBV4-2 and TRBJ2-3; no clear D gene. V lost 1 base to trimming and J lost 4 bases, with 9 bases between them. The CDR3 sequence is 14 residues long. Germline CDR1 and CDR2: LGHNA and YNFKEQ. CDR3 amino acids: CASSQVARPDTQYF. Here the CDR3 DNA reads TGTGCCAGCAGCCAAGTAGCCCGCCCAGATACGCAGTATTTT.

This chain links TRBV25-1 with TRBJ1-4, with D possibly being TRBD1 (5 bases). The ends were cut back, 3 bases at V and 7 bases at J, with 12 bases in the middle. Germline CDR1 is MGHDK and CDR2 is SYGVNS. CDR3 length: 14 residues. The CDR3 nucleotides read TGTGCCAGCAGTGAGATGGGACTTGGTGAAAAACTGTTTTTT. Amino acids: CASSEMGLGEKLFF.

The V call is TRBV6-1, the J call TRBJ1-1; D may be TRBD1 (6 bases). The CDR3 sequence is 14 residues long. V was trimmed by 5 bases and J by 5 bases, leaving 15 bases between them. In germline, CDR1 is MNHNS, CDR2 SASEGT. The CDR3 region is CASSYSRGKTEAFF. CDR3 DNA sequence: TGTGCCAGCAGTTATTCCAGGGGAAAGACTGAAGCTTTCTTT.

The chain employs TRBV2 and TRBJ2-2, with 8 positions matching TRBD1. There are 15 residues in the CDR3. Germline lookup yields CDR1 SNHLY and CDR2 FYNNEI. V was clipped by 7 bases and J by 1 base; unmatched bases: 5. CDR3 nucleotide sequence: TGTGCCAGCACCCGACAGGGGCTGAACACCGGGGAGCTGTTTTTT. Protein sequence: CASTRQGLNTGELFF.

The V and J genes are TRBV4-2 and TRBJ1-1; the D is unclear. There are 14 residues in the CDR3. Germline V CDR1 and CDR2: LGHNA, YNFKEQ. Trimming removed 0 bases from V and 6 bases from J, with 11 bases in between. The CDR3 region has the DNA TGTGCCAGCAGCCAAGATTTGGGAATCGCTGAAGCTTTCTTT. Its translation: CASSQDLGIAEAFF.

The chain has TRBV30 and TRBJ2-3; 8 bases match TRBD2. V trimming: 8 bases; J trimming: 4 bases; junction bases outside the gene matches: 11. Per the germline V gene, CDR1 is GTSNPN and CDR2 is SVGIG (reference sequence). The CDR3 is 14 amino acids. CDR3 nucleotide sequence: TGTGCCAGCTTAAGCGGGAGTTTCGCAGATACGCAGTATTTT. This gives the protein CASLSGSFADTQYF.

V usage is TRBV7-8 and J usage is TRBJ1-3, with 8 bases that match TRBD1. V shed 5 bases, J shed 4 bases, and the junction held 10 bases outside the gene matches. Germline loops: CDR1 SGHVS, CDR2 FQNEAQ. This CDR3 has 16 residues. For the CDR3, the DNA is TGTGCCAGCAGCACACCAGGACAGGGAAGAGGAAACACCATATATTTT. Amino acid sequence: CASSTPGQGRGNTIYF.

In this sample, this clone turned up a few times. The V call is TRBV7-9, the J call TRBJ1-1; TRBD1 might be the D (6 bases). Germline CDR1 reads SEHNR; CDR2 reads FQNEAQ (reference sequence). This CDR3 is 13 amino acids long. Trimming took off 6 bases at V and 0 bases at J, with 8 bases between the two ends. CDR3 DNA sequence: TGTGCCAGCAGTAGGGACATGAACACTGAAGCTTTCTTT. Translating gives CASSRDMNTEAFF. The variable domain in full, completed from reference TRBV7-9 and TRBJ1-1, reads DTGVSQNPRHKITKRGQNVTFRCDPISEHNRLYWYRQTLGQGPEFLTYFQNEAQLEKSRLLSDRFSAERPKGSFSTLEIQRTEQGDSAMYLCASSRDMNTEAFFGQGTRLTVV.

This chain connects TRBV9 to TRBJ2-7, with TRBD1 identical over 10 bases. CDR1 is SGDLS and CDR2 is YYNGEE in the germline V gene. This CDR3 is built from 15 residues. V was clipped by 0 bases and J by 5 bases; unmatched bases: 5. As DNA, the CDR3 is TGTGCCAGCAGCGTAGAGGGACAGGGGTCCCACGAGCAGTACTTC. It is translated as CASSVEGQGSHEQYF.

The V and J genes are TRBV10-3 and TRBJ1-6, with 7 positions matching TRBD1. Germline V lookup: CDR1 ENHRY, CDR2 SYGVKD. V was pared by 6 bases and J by 5 bases, with 4 bases of the junction left unmatched. The CDR3 extends over 14 amino acids. The CDR3 DNA sequence: TGTGCCATCAGAGGGACAGAGAATAATTCACCCCTCCACTTT. This encodes CAIRGTENNSPLHF.